Included here is one TCR beta chain sequence, with context. Its cognate antigen is unknown. This entry belongs to a study of breast tumors, draining lymph nodes, adjacent tissues. Study observations and caveats: Luminal-like breast cancer showed significantly greater tumor-nontumor repertoire similarity than basal-like breast cancer did. Tumors had less TCR diversity than lymph nodes, more than nontumor tissue. Data fit most tumor T cells coming from lymph node, expanding in tumor.

The lymph nodes were axillary draining lymph nodes from breast cancer patients. TCRdb reprocessed the multiplex PCR reads with MiXCR, giving one entry per CDR3 protein. The sample has 85,000 to 130,000 distinct CDR3 sequences, 30% seen once. V lost 3 bases and J lost 3; bases outside the gene matches: 16. CDR1 is SGHNT, CDR2 YYREEE, per germline (reference sequence). The CDR3 has 18 amino acids. The sample comprised axillary lymph node tissue. The TCR originated in a female donor with breast cancer. Some clones in this sample may be carry-over from other donors' samples. The V and J genes are TRBV5-4 and TRBJ2-7; 9 nucleotides line up with TRBD1. The chain's CDR3 is CASSSLPPPPGQGYEQYF. The CDR3 DNA is TGTGCCAGCAGCTCTTTACCACCTCCTCCGGGACAGGGCTACGAGCAGTACTTC.